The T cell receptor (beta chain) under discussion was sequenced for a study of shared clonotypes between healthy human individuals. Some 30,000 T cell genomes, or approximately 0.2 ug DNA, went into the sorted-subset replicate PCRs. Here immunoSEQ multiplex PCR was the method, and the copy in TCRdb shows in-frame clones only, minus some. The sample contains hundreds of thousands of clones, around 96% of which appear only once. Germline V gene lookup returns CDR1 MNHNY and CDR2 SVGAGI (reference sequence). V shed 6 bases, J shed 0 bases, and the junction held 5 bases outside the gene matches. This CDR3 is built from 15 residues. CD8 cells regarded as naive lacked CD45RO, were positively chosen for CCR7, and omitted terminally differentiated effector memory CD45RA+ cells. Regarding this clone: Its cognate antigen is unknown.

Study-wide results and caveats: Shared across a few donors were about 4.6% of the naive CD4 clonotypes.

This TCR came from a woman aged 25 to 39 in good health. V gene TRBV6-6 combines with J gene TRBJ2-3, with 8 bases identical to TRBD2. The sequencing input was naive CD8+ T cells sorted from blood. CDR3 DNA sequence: TGTGCCAGCAGGACTAGCGTCTATAGCACAGATACGCAGTATTTT. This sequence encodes CASRTSVYSTDTQYF.